This TCR beta chain was sequenced during a study of T cells in Graves' hyperthyroidism and ophthalmopathy. Overall study: Peripheral blood was acquired at first diagnosis, ahead of any therapy whatsoever. Study-level findings and limits: Among clonotypes expanded in thyroid above 0.001, most were also found in blood.

There were TCR beta CDR3 regions amplified from RNA transcripts. With the HTBI primer set, the TCR CDR3 went through a first round of RT-PCR. TCRdb fed the multiplex PCR reads into MiXCR, producing one record per CDR3 protein. The sample has roughly 530,000 distinct CDR3 sequences, 15% to 20% seen once. This clonotype was observed at least ten times. Its specificity is unknown. Sequenced: blood. The sequence was collected from a woman between 18 and 29 years old with Graves' ophthalmopathy.

The CDR3 region is CSATVIAGARETQYF. Here the CDR3 DNA reads TGCAGTGCTACGGTTATAGCGGGGGCCAGGGAGACCCAGTACTTC. The chain couples TRBV20-1 to TRBJ2-5, with TRBD2 matching 9 bases. Germline V gene data show CDR1 as DFQATT and CDR2 as SNEGSKA (reference sequence). The V segment lost 4 bases and the J segment 5 bases; nucleotides outside the gene matches: 11. The CDR3 loop spans 15 amino acids.